This T cell receptor (beta chain) was found in a study of T-cell reconstitution after alpha-beta-depleted transplantation in children (dated by TCRdb to the mid-2010s). Study-level background: T-cell immune reconstitution after TCRalphabeta/CD19-depleted allogeneic hematopoietic cell transplantation in children was quantitatively tracked in the study by means of TCR repertoire profiling. Broader findings and caveats from the paper: In some patients, high TCRbeta diversity at day 60 was attributed to recipient T cells and intrathymic progenitors that had survived conditioning. The frequencies of hyperexpanded clones fell over the following months, and after one year, T-cell counts and TCRbeta diversity were mostly attributed to newly produced T cells. The apparently early alphabetaT-cell count recovery about two months after transplant was reportedly dependent on only several hundred rapidly expanded clones derived from non-depleted graft cells.

The sample's treatment or condition label, in plain terms: allogeneic hematopoietic cell transplantation with graft depleted of TCRalphabeta T cells and CD19 B cells. The transplant recipients were children given TCRalphabeta/CD19-depleted allogeneic hematopoietic cell grafts. Reading the germline V gene gives CDR1 SGHRS and CDR2 YFSETQ. The CDR3 starts with the cysteine, ends with the phenylalanine, and has 16 residues. Kept here is only the CDR3 DNA, which spans 48 bases and is read in frame from base 1. Unmatched junction bases come to 8, with V trimmed by 4 bases and J by 4 bases. Libraries were built with PCR. Sequencing used an Illumina HiSeq 2500. Molecular barcoding was employed in the preparation of TCR libraries, with unique molecular identifiers being used to normalize TCRbeta repertoire quantification. TCRdb reran the public reads through fastp at Q25 and MiXCR, keeping productive beta chains. Every CDR3 protein is listed once, alongside the most common genes and DNA of its rows. The sample yields hundreds of thousands of distinct CDR3 sequences; 13% were counted once. The ten largest clones take up 2.2% of the sample.

In the case of this clonotype: Its antigen is unknown. No quality values exist for individual bases; no much larger clone is one base distant.

The specimen was PBMCs, mostly from graft donor cells, collected 360 days after TCRalphabeta/CD19-depleted stem cell transplant. The chain was built from TRBV5-1 and TRBJ2-2, with 9 bases in between that match TRBD1. The source is a male patient younger than 18 who had a stem cell transplant for acute myeloid leukemia, so the T cells may come from the graft donor. CDR3 protein: CASSADRGRVTGELFF. The base sequence is TGCGCCAGCAGCGCAGACAGGGGGAGGGTCACCGGGGAGCTGTTTTTT.